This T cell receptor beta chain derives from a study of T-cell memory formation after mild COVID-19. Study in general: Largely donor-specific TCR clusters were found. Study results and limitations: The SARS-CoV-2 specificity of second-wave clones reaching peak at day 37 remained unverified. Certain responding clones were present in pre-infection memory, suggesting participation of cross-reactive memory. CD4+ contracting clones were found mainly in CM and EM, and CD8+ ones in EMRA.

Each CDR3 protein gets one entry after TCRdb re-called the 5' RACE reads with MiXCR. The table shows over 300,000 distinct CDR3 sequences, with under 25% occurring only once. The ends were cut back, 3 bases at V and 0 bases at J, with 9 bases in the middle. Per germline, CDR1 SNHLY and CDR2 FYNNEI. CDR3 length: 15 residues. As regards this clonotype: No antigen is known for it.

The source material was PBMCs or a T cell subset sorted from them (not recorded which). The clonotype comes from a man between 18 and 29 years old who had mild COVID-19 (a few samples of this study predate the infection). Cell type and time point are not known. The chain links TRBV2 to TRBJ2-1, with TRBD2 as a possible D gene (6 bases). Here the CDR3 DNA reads TGTGCCAGCAGTGAGCAGACTAGCTCCTACAATGAGCAGTTCTTC. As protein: CASSEQTSSYNEQFF. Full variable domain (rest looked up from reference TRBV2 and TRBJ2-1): EPEVTQTPSHQVTQMGQEVILRCVPISNHLYFYWYRQILGQKVEFLVSFYNNEISEKSEIFDDQFSVERPDGSNFTLKIRSTKLEDSAMYFCASSEQTSSYNEQFFGPGTRLTVL.